The 5 T cell receptor beta chains listed next were all sequenced from one sample in a study of T cell clonality in common variable immunodeficiency. Using immunoSEQ multiplex PCR, the repertoire was profiled, and TCRdb retains in-frame clones only, with some absent. The table lists about 52,000 clones, with no singletons. Sequenced material: peripheral blood mononuclear cells. These receptors were obtained from a person between 18 and 70 years old in good health.

Regarding this clone: The missing CDR3 end, 3 residues past where the read stops, is filled in from the germline J gene. The V call is TRBV19, the J call TRBJ2-1; D may be TRBD1 (6 bases). This CDR3 contains 12 residues. The germline gives CDR1 LNHDA, CDR2 SQIVND (reference sequence). Trimming shortened V by 4 bases and J by 9 bases, and 10 bases separated the two germline ends. CDR3 DNA (partial): TGTGCCAGTAGTAGACAGGTGACTGAG. Encoded protein: CASSRQVTE. The CDR3 in full is CASSRQVTEQFF. Full variable domain (outside the CDR3, taken from reference TRBV19 and TRBJ2-1): DGGITQSPKYLFRKEGQNVTLSCEQNLNHDAMYWYRQDPGQGLRLIYYSQIVNDFQKGDIAEGYSVSREKKESFPLTVTSAQKNPTAFYLCASSRQVTEQFFGPGTRLTVL.

This clone was observed at least ten times. The covered CDR3 bases are TGTGCCTGGAGTGTACAGCTTCTAGAGACC. It encodes CAWSVQLLET. The whole CDR3 reads CAWSVQLLETQYF. The chain links TRBV30 to TRBJ2-5, with no clear D. The read falls 3 residues short of the CDR3 end, and the missing part is taken from the germline J gene. The V and J ends lost 0 bases and 4 bases respectively, with 9 bases between them. CDR1 is GTSNPN and CDR2 is SVGIG in the germline V gene (reference sequence). The CDR3 runs 13 residues.

This clone has at least ten counts. The CDR3 here is CSVSRGRVTEAFF. CDR3 bases read: TGCAGCGTGAGCAGGGGGCGCGTCACTGAA. The chain couples TRBV29-1 to TRBJ1-1; TRBD1 agrees at 8 bases. The read finishes 3 residues shy of the CDR3 end, and the germline J gene is used to complete it. CDR3 length equals 13 residues. Germline V gene sequence: CDR1 SQVTM, CDR2 ANQGSEA. With 6 bases clipped from V and 4 bases from J, the junction kept 7 bases outside the gene matches.

This clone was counted at least ten times. The read falls 3 residues short of the CDR3 end, and the missing part is taken from the germline J gene. The V gene is TRBV7-2, the J gene TRBJ2-1, with a possible D match to TRBD1 (6 bases). From germline, CDR1 is SGHTA and CDR2 FQGNSA. V shed 6 bases and J shed 4 bases, with 10 bases lying between them. The CDR3 sequence is 13 residues long. The CDR3 protein is CASRFTGYNEQFF. The sequenced CDR3 bases are TGTGCCAGCAGGTTTACAGGGTACAATGAG. Variable domain in full (rest from reference TRBV7-2 and TRBJ2-1): GAGVSQSPSNKVTEKGKDVELRCDPISGHTALYWYRQSLGQGLEFLIYFQGNSAPDKSGLPSDRFSAERTGGSVSTLTIQRTQQEDSAVYLCASRFTGYNEQFFGPGTRLTVL.

This clone was seen at least ten times. The read is 3 residues too short to cover the CDR3 end, so that end is filled in from the germline J gene. The V call is TRBV15, the J call TRBJ2-5; D uncertain. Germline loops: CDR1 LNHNV, CDR2 YYDKDF (reference sequence). CDR3 length equals 13 residues. V lost 5 bases and J lost 2, with 9 bases in between. CDR3: CATSGQLQETQYF. Incomplete CDR3 DNA: TGTGCCACCAGCGGTCAACTGCAAGAGACC. Full variable domain (missing parts from reference TRBV15 and TRBJ2-5): DAMVIQNPRYQVTQFGKPVTLSCSQTLNHNVMYWYQQKSSQAPKLLFHYYDKDFNNEADTPDNFQSRRPNTSFCFLDIRSPGLGDTAMYLCATSGQLQETQYFGPGTRLLVL.